The next 25 T cell receptor beta chains were all read from a single sample in a study of blood T cells in healthy people across ages. The authors ran a second PCR of about 6 to 11 cycles using a sample-barcoded 5' primer and a J-beta primer mix. Using its own MiXCR run on the 5' RACE reads, TCRdb lists one record per CDR3 protein. The profile shows approximately 2,000,000 distinct CDR3 sequences, approximately 39% of them singletons. The sequencing input was blood. The receptors originated from a human donor in good health.

The chain joins TRBV20-1 to TRBJ2-3; D unclear. V was shortened by 3 bases and J by 4 bases, with 11 bases between the two germline ends. CDR3 length: 13 amino acids. Germline V CDR1 and CDR2: DFQATT, SNEGSKA (reference sequence). The CDR3 coding sequence is TGCAGTGCTAGTCATCCCCATGCAGATACGCAGTATTTT. Protein product: CSASHPHADTQYF.

About this clonotype itself: An end of the junction differs from the germline gene, which may be a read error. The gene calls are TRBV7-2 and TRBJ2-6, with a tentative D call TRBD1 (5 bases). Germline CDR1 SGHTA, CDR2 FQGNSA. CDR3 length: 17 amino acids. The CDR3 reads CAGSTLPGKPGANVLTF. The CDR3 coding sequence is TGTGCCGGCAGCACACTTCCAGGGAAGCCCGGGGCCAACGTCCTGACTTTC.

This clonotype was recorded a few times. This chain uses TRBV20-1 with TRBJ2-5; 10 bases align to TRBD2. The germline CDR1 and CDR2 sequences are DFQATT and SNEGSKA (reference sequence). The V segment lost 6 bases and the J segment 4 bases; nucleotides outside the gene matches: 8. The CDR3 runs to 14 residues. The CDR3 sequence: CSAPSLAGLETQYF. CDR3 sequence (DNA): TGCAGTGCCCCTTCACTAGCGGGGCTAGAGACCCAGTACTTC.

The chain couples TRBV29-1 to TRBJ2-5; maybe TRBD1 (5 bases). V gave up 3 bases and J gave up 0 bases, with 11 bases separating them. Germline V gene data show CDR1 as SQVTM and CDR2 as ANQGSEA. This CDR3 has 14 amino acids. Here the CDR3 reads CSVDWAGYQETQYF. CDR3 nucleotide sequence: TGCAGCGTTGATTGGGCAGGGTACCAAGAGACCCAGTACTTC.

With regard to this clonotype: Since a much larger clone is just one base distant, this may be a read error. The rearrangement joins TRBV4-1 to TRBJ1-1; D is uncertain. Germline V gene sequence: CDR1 MGHRA, CDR2 YSYEKL. This CDR3 is built from 16 residues. This CDR3 is CASSQNTGTANTEALF. The CDR3 DNA reads TGCGCCAGCAGCCAAAATACTGGTACGGCGAACACTGAAGCTTTATTT.

This clonotype appeared a few times. This sequence joins TRBV10-3 and TRBJ2-5; D could derive from TRBD1 or TRBD2 (6 bases each). Germline CDR1 ENHRY, CDR2 SYGVKD. The CDR3 runs to 17 residues. Between the trimmed V and J ends, which lost 0 bases and 5 bases, there was a span of 19 bases. CDR3 region: CAISESTAGGLGETQYF. CDR3 coding DNA: TGTGCCATCAGTGAGTCGACGGCCGGGGGCCTTGGGGAGACCCAGTACTTC.

The chain carries TRBV20-1 and TRBJ1-5; D gene unclear. The V gene's germline CDR1 is DFQATT and CDR2 SNEGSKA (reference sequence). V dropped 6 bases and J dropped 7 bases, with 19 bases sitting between them. The CDR3 is 14 residues long. The chain's CDR3 is CSAQEARLGQPQHF. DNA for the CDR3: TGCAGTGCCCAAGAGGCCAGGTTGGGGCAGCCCCAGCATTTT.

The CDR3 loop is CASSLAFRGKNTEAFF. As DNA, the CDR3 is TGCGCCAGCAGCTTGGCCTTTAGGGGCAAGAACACTGAAGCTTTCTTT. The chain employs TRBV5-1 and TRBJ1-1; D might be TRBD1 (5 bases). This CDR3 spans 16 amino acids. V lost 0 bases and J 1 base, leaving 13 bases between the germline ends. Germline V gene data show CDR1 as SGHRS and CDR2 as YFSETQ.

This clonotype was observed a handful of times. The chain is built from TRBV12-3 or TRBV12-4 and TRBJ2-1; D gene uncertain. CDR3 size: 15 residues. The V and J ends lost 5 bases and 0 bases respectively, with 11 bases between them. This CDR3 reads CASSGHYTSYNEQFF. CDR3 DNA: TGTGCCAGCAGTGGTCACTACACCTCCTACAATGAGCAGTTCTTC.

The CDR3 is CASSPGTWGEKLFF. DNA of the CDR3: TGTGCCAGCAGCCCAGGGACATGGGGGGAAAAACTGTTTTTT. The chain is built from TRBV7-2 and TRBJ1-4; maybe TRBD1 (6 bases). The V end lost 5 bases, the J end lost 8 bases, and 15 bases lay between the germline ends. CDR1 and CDR2 from the germline V gene are SGHTA and FQGNSA. The CDR3 spans 14 residues.

The chain has TRBV5-4 and TRBJ1-1; no firm D call. The germline V gene has CDR1 SGHNT and CDR2 YYREEE (reference sequence). The length of the CDR3 is 13 residues. V was cut by 3 bases and J by 4 bases, with 10 bases left in between. CDR3 protein: CASSSSPRTEAFF. The CDR3 DNA reads TGTGCCAGCAGCTCGTCCCCGCGCACTGAAGCTTTCTTT.

V usage is TRBV12-3 or TRBV12-4 and J usage is TRBJ1-2, with D perhaps TRBD1 (6 bases). V lost 2 bases and J lost 7, with 14 bases in between. This CDR3 has 14 amino acids. CDR3 nucleotide sequence: TGTGCCAGCAGTTTATCAGGACAGACGAGTGGCTACACCTTC. Amino acid sequence: CASSLSGQTSGYTF.

In its sample, this clonotype was seen a few times. The CDR3 DNA reads as TGCAGTGCCGGGGACAGGAAAGAGACCCAGTACTTC. This encodes CSAGDRKETQYF. The rearrangement uses TRBV20-1 and TRBJ2-5, with 8 positions matching TRBD1. This CDR3 region has 12 residues. The germline CDR1 and CDR2 sequences are DFQATT and SNEGSKA (reference sequence). Unmatched junction bases numbered 3, after V lost 6 bases and J lost 3 bases.

This clonotype showed up just a few times. This chain links TRBV27 with TRBJ2-7; a weak D match, TRBD2 (5 bases). Trimming pared 3 bases from V and 5 bases from J, leaving 11 bases between. Germline values: CDR1 MNHEY, CDR2 SMNVEV (reference sequence). CDR3 size: 13 residues. This CDR3 is CASSFTDLDEQYF. The CDR3 region has the DNA TGTGCCAGCAGTTTCACGGACTTGGACGAGCAGTACTTC.

The chain links TRBV7-2 to TRBJ2-1, with TRBD2 matching over 8 bases. The CDR3 runs to 15 residues. Germline trimming cut 1 base from V and 8 bases from J; bases unmatched to any gene: 7. CDR1 and CDR2 (germline): SGHTA, FQGNSA. The CDR3 coding sequence is TGTGCCAGCAGCTTAGACGCGGGGGGCTTCTATGAGCAGTTCTTC. Residues: CASSLDAGGFYEQFF.

The chain links TRBV28 to TRBJ1-2; D perhaps matches TRBD1 (5 bases). The CDR3 is 14 amino acids. The germline gives CDR1 MDHEN, CDR2 SYDVKM. Between the trimmed V and J ends, which lost 3 bases and 7 bases, there was a span of 15 bases. This chain's CDR3 is CASSLGPFGGGYTF. As DNA, the CDR3 is TGTGCCAGCAGTTTGGGGCCATTCGGGGGTGGCTACACCTTC.

This clonotype was detected a few times. The chain has TRBV12-5 and TRBJ2-7; TRBD1 matches 9 bases. This CDR3 is built from 14 residues. Looked up from germline, CDR1 is LGHNT and CDR2 is FRNRAP. J lost 6 bases, V lost 4 bases, and 7 bases had no gene match. As DNA, the CDR3 is TGTGCTAGTGGTTCGGGACAGGGATTTGTCGAGCAGTACTTC. Encoded protein: CASGSGQGFVEQYF.

To note about this clonotype: Germline is not matched at one junction end, which may reflect a read error. The rearrangement links TRBV6-2 or TRBV6-3 to TRBJ2-1, with unresolved D. Looked up from germline, CDR1 is MNHEY and CDR2 is SVGEGT. The CDR3 is made up of 13 amino acids. The CDR3: CASSDFSYNGQFF. DNA of the CDR3: TGTGCCAGCAGTGATTTTTCCTACAATGGGCAGTTCTTC.

This clonotype was counted between two and nine times. This chain links TRBV29-1 with TRBJ1-1; tentative D call: TRBD1 (5 bases). Germline CDR1 reads SQVTM; CDR2 reads ANQGSEA. This CDR3 is built from 13 residues. The ends were cut back, 4 bases at V and 1 base at J, with 10 bases in the middle. CDR3 region: CSVAGRSNTEAFF. The CDR3 bases are TGCAGCGTTGCGGGGCGATCGAACACTGAAGCTTTCTTT. The variable domain in full, completed from reference TRBV29-1 and TRBJ1-1, reads SAVISQKPSRDICQRGTSLTIQCQVDSQVTMMFWYRQQPGQSLTLIATANQGSEATYESGFVIDKFPISRPNLTFSTLTVSNMSPEDSSIYLCSVAGRSNTEAFFGQGTRLTVV.

The rearrangement joins TRBV10-3 to TRBJ1-2, with 7 positions matching TRBD1. Per the germline V gene, CDR1 is ENHRY and CDR2 is SYGVKD. The CDR3 is made up of 13 amino acids. Losses at the gene ends were 6 bases for V and 5 bases for J; bases not matched to a gene: 6. The chain's CDR3 is CAIRGAGGYGYTF. The DNA of the CDR3 is TGTGCCATCAGAGGAGCAGGGGGATATGGCTACACCTTC.

This clonotype was recorded many times. The V call is TRBV5-1, the J call TRBJ2-3; no clear D gene. Germline V gene lookup returns CDR1 SGHRS and CDR2 YFSETQ. Trimming removed 0 bases at V and 0 bases at J, with 5 bases between. CDR3 length: 14 amino acids. CDR3 residues: CASSLESSTDTQYF. CDR3 nucleotides: TGCGCCAGCAGCTTGGAATCTAGCACAGATACGCAGTATTTT.

The genes are TRBV7-9 and TRBJ2-7, with 10 bases matching TRBD1. This CDR3 has 16 residues. CDR1 and CDR2 (germline): SEHNR, FQNEAQ (reference sequence). With V trimmed by 0 bases and J by 3 bases, 5 bases remained unmatched. CDR3 nucleotide sequence: TGTGCCAGCAGCTTAGCGGGGGACAGGGGTAGCTACGAGCAGTACTTC. As protein: CASSLAGDRGSYEQYF.

Only a few counts were recorded for this clonotype. The V and J genes are TRBV12-5 and TRBJ2-5; tentative D call: TRBD1 (5 bases). The V gene's germline CDR1 is LGHNT and CDR2 FRNRAP. The CDR3 consists of 12 residues. V dropped 7 bases and J dropped 5 bases, with 11 bases sitting between them. CDR3 DNA sequence: TGTGCTAGTGCAAGGGGTTACGAGACCCAGTACTTC. It is translated as CASARGYETQYF.

The CDR3 DNA reads TGTGCCAGCAGCTCAGGCGGGGGTACAAGCTACGAGCAGTACTTC. This translates into CASSSGGGTSYEQYF. The chain carries TRBV7-9 and TRBJ2-7; 7 bases align to TRBD2. Per germline, CDR1 SEHNR and CDR2 FQNEAQ (reference sequence). Trimming removed 4 bases from V and 3 bases from J; junction bases left unmatched: 9. CDR3 size: 15 residues.

This clonotype was seen more than once but under ten times. J is TRBJ2-7 and V is TRBV2; TRBD1 matches 9 bases. CDR1 is SNHLY, CDR2 FYNNEI, per germline. There are 15 residues in the CDR3. V lost 7 bases, J lost 3 bases, and 10 bases stayed unmatched. The CDR3 reads CASTVVGQGYYEQYF. DNA for the CDR3: TGTGCCAGCACGGTCGTCGGACAGGGGTACTACGAGCAGTACTTC. The complete variable domain, with remaining parts taken from reference TRBV2 and TRBJ2-7, reads EPEVTQTPSHQVTQMGQEVILRCVPISNHLYFYWYRQILGQKVEFLVSFYNNEISEKSEIFDDQFSVERPDGSNFTLKIRSTKLEDSAMYFCASTVVGQGYYEQYFGPGTRLTVT.